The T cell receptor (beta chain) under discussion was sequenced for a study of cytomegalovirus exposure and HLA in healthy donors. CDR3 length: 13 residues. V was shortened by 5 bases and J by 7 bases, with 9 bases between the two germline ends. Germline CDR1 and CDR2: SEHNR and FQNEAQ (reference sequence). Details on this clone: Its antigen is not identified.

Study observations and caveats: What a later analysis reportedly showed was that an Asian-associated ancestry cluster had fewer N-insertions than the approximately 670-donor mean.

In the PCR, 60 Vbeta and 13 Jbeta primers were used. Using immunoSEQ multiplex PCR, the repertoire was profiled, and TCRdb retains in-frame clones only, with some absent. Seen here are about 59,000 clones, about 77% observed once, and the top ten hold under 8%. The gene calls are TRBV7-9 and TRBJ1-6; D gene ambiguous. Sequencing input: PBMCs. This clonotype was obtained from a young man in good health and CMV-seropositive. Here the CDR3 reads CASSQEQNSPLHF. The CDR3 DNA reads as TGTGCCAGCAGCCAGGAACAGAATTCACCCCTCCACTTT.